The rows below give T cell receptor beta chains drawn from one sample of a study of shared clonotypes between healthy human individuals. Clones were sequenced by immunoSEQ multiplex PCR, and TCRdb holds only the in-frame ones, with some missing. This sample has 660,000 or so clones, with approximately 96% found just once. Sequencing was carried out using naive CD8+ T cells sorted from blood. These receptors were obtained from a woman in her 30s in good health. Both conserved end residues are part of each CDR3. Each record gives: clone size, D gene, V gene, J gene, CDR3 protein, CDR3 DNA. A D gene is named only where the DNA matches it firmly. Expanded clones get a size class; other rows say once, few or many, or leave the size out.

.,.,TRBV7-9,TRBJ1-1,CASSFKPNTEAFF,TGTGCCAGCAGCTTTAAGCCAAACACTGAAGCTTTCTTT
.,.,TRBV28,TRBJ2-7,CASSPLRVAEGNEQYF,TGTGCCAGCAGCCCCCTGAGGGTAGCGGAGGGCAACGAGCAGTACTTC
.,TRBD1,TRBV4-1,TRBJ1-6,CASSQEGQGLNSPLHF,TGCGCCAGCAGCCAAGAGGGACAGGGCTTGAATTCACCCCTCCACTTT
.,TRBD1,TRBV28,TRBJ1-1,CASSPRDRLNTEAFF,TGTGCCAGCAGTCCCCGGGACAGGTTAAACACTGAAGCTTTCTTT
.,TRBD1,TRBV6-1,TRBJ2-7,CASSAQGDSYEQYF,TGTGCCAGCAGTGCCCAGGGGGATTCCTACGAGCAGTACTTC
.,.,TRBV7-6,TRBJ2-1,CASSADIVPGDEQFF,TGTGCCAGCAGCGCGGACATAGTACCGGGGGATGAGCAGTTCTTC
.,.,TRBV6-1,TRBJ2-7,CASSDAGTKYEQYF,TGTGCCAGCAGTGATGCGGGGACAAAGTACGAGCAGTACTTC
.,TRBD1,TRBV5-1,TRBJ2-5,CASSHRGEQETQYF,TGCGCCAGCAGTCACAGGGGGGAACAAGAGACCCAGTACTTC
.,.,TRBV9,TRBJ2-6,CASSSGGANVLTF,TGTGCCAGCAGCTCTGGTGGGGCCAACGTCCTGACTTTC
.,.,TRBV9,TRBJ1-2,CASSVGSGTNYGYTF,TGTGCCAGCAGCGTAGGTTCAGGGACAAACTATGGCTACACCTTC
.,.,TRBV10-2,TRBJ2-7,CASKGTSFGYEQYF,TGCGCCAGCAAAGGGACTTCTTTTGGCTACGAGCAGTACTTC
.,.,TRBV6-1,TRBJ1-1,CASSEIPTEAFF,TGTGCCAGCAGTGAGATTCCCACTGAAGCTTTCTTT
.,.,TRBV7-8,TRBJ1-2,CASSLERRRGYTF,TGTGCCAGCAGCTTAGAACGCCGTAGGGGCTACACCTTC
once,.,TRBV16,TRBJ1-1,CASSPGTSVSGAFF,TGTGCCAGCAGCCCCGGGACTTCAGTCTCAGGAGCTTTCTTT
.,.,TRBV15,TRBJ2-3,CATSRDGTSTDTQYF,TGTGCCACCAGCAGAGATGGGACTAGCACAGATACGCAGTATTTT
.,.,TRBV6-5,TRBJ1-5,CASSPYSGSNQPQHF,TGTGCCAGCAGTCCTTACTCCGGCAGCAATCAGCCCCAGCATTTT
once,TRBD2,TRBV15,TRBJ2-7,CATSRDWRLGREGRGSYEQYF,TGTGCCACCAGCAGAGATTGGAGGTTGGGGCGGGAGGGACGAGGGTCCTACGAGCAGTACTTC
.,.,TRBV2,TRBJ1-2,CASSEVWDDYGYTF,TGTGCCAGCAGTGAGGTCTGGGATGACTATGGCTACACCTTC
once,TRBD1,TRBV6-1,TRBJ1-1,CASSEGTGRGTEAFF,TGTGCCAGCAGTGAAGGGACAGGACGTGGCACTGAAGCTTTCTTT
.,TRBD1,TRBV27,TRBJ2-1,CASSLDGTAYNEQFF,TGTGCCAGCAGCTTAGACGGGACAGCCTACAATGAGCAGTTCTTC
.,.,TRBV19,TRBJ1-1,CASSMGLGLTMNTEAFF,TGTGCCAGTAGTATGGGTCTCGGCCTTACTATGAACACTGAAGCTTTCTTT
.,.,TRBV21-1,TRBJ2-7,CASSKTDTLGVRKGAEYEQYF,TGTGCCAGCAGCAAAACCGACACCCTAGGGGTTCGAAAAGGGGCTGAATACGAGCAGTACTTC
.,TRBD1,TRBV4-1,TRBJ2-7,CASSQTPTGTGAYEQYF,TGCGCCAGCAGCCAAACCCCTACCGGGACAGGGGCCTACGAGCAGTACTTC
.,.,TRBV7-9,TRBJ2-7,CASSLVESYEQYF,TGTGCCAGCAGCTTAGTAGAGAGCTACGAGCAGTACTTC
.,.,TRBV4-2,TRBJ2-1,CASSQGWGTKTYNEQFF,TGTGCCAGCAGCCAAGGTTGGGGAACGAAGACCTACAATGAGCAGTTCTTC
.,TRBD2,TRBV11-2,TRBJ2-7,CASSLVPAGGWEQYF,TGTGCCAGCAGCTTAGTTCCAGCGGGAGGGTGGGAGCAGTACTTC
.,.,TRBV5-6,TRBJ1-1,CASSSTEYTEAFF,TGTGCCAGCAGCTCAACCGAATACACTGAAGCTTTCTTT
.,.,TRBV14,TRBJ2-7,CASGSISYEQYF,TGTGCCAGCGGATCCATATCCTACGAGCAGTACTTC
.,TRBD2,TRBV27,TRBJ2-1,CASSLGTSGRDEQFF,TGTGCCAGCAGTTTAGGGACTAGCGGGAGAGACGAGCAGTTCTTC
.,TRBD1,TRBV15,TRBJ1-4,CATTGTATNEKLFF,TGTGCCACCACCGGGACAGCAACTAATGAAAAACTGTTTTTT
.,TRBD1,TRBV27,TRBJ2-3,CASSSGQASTDTQYF,TGTGCCAGCAGTTCCGGACAGGCTAGCACAGATACGCAGTATTTT
.,.,TRBV4-1,TRBJ1-2,CASSQVPFIGLSGYTF,TGCGCCAGCAGCCAAGTACCCTTTATAGGCCTGAGCGGCTACACCTTC
.,TRBD2,TRBV5-5,TRBJ2-5,CASSAGLAEETQYF,TGTGCCAGCAGCGCGGGACTAGCCGAAGAGACCCAGTACTTC
once,.,TRBV4-1,TRBJ2-1,CASSQFPSYNEQFF,TGCGCCAGCAGCCAATTTCCTTCCTACAATGAGCAGTTCTTC
.,TRBD2,TRBV27,TRBJ2-1,CASSSGLSGPKGEQFF,TGTGCCAGCAGTTCCGGACTTAGCGGGCCCAAAGGGGAGCAGTTCTTC
.,.,TRBV6-4,TRBJ2-2,CASSDSGENTGELFF,TGTGCCAGCAGTGACTCGGGAGAGAACACCGGGGAGCTGTTTTTT
.,TRBD2,TRBV6-6,TRBJ2-7,CASSYGLAGGTYEQYF,TGTGCCAGCAGTTACGGGCTAGCGGGAGGGACCTACGAGCAGTACTTC
.,.,TRBV5-1,TRBJ1-4,CASSLAGTNEKLFF,TGCGCCAGCAGCTTGGCAGGGACTAATGAAAAACTGTTTTTT
.,TRBD1,TRBV23-1,TRBJ2-7,CASSQTPVGTVTYEQYF,TGCGCCAGCAGTCAAACGCCCGTGGGGACAGTTACCTACGAGCAGTACTTC
.,.,TRBV5-6,TRBJ2-2,CASSLLSTGELFF,TGTGCCAGCAGCTTGCTATCCACCGGGGAGCTGTTTTTT
.,.,TRBV5-6,TRBJ2-5,CASSLYPKETQYF,TGTGCCAGCAGCTTGTACCCTAAGGAGACCCAGTACTTC
.,.,TRBV14,TRBJ1-2,CASSPASLGKDVLYGYTF,TGTGCCAGCAGCCCCGCTTCGTTGGGGAAGGACGTCCTCTATGGCTACACCTTC
.,.,TRBV6-1,TRBJ2-7,CASSETRAYEQYF,TGTGCCAGCAGTGAAACCAGGGCCTACGAGCAGTACTTC
few,.,TRBV27,TRBJ2-7,CASSSPPPYEQYF,TGTGCCAGCAGTTCGCCTCCGCCCTACGAGCAGTACTTC
.,TRBD2,TRBV5-6,TRBJ2-7,CASSSEAGVDEQYF,TGTGCCAGCAGCTCCGAAGCGGGAGTAGACGAGCAGTACTTC
.,TRBD1,TRBV19,TRBJ2-1,CASSPWDRASEQFF,TGTGCCAGTAGTCCCTGGGACAGGGCCAGTGAGCAGTTCTTC
.,.,TRBV2,TRBJ2-7,CASSVGNEQYF,TGTGCCAGCAGTGTCGGAAACGAGCAGTACTTC
.,TRBD2,TRBV27,TRBJ2-1,CASSLGTSGRNEQFF,TGTGCCAGCAGTTTGGGGACTAGCGGGAGAAATGAGCAGTTCTTC
once,.,TRBV5-1,TRBJ2-5,CASSPFVAGAQETQYF,TGCGCCAGCAGCCCTTTCGTCGCCGGGGCACAAGAGACCCAGTACTTC
.,.,TRBV19,TRBJ2-2,CASSIMRLILTNTGELFF,TGTGCCAGTAGTATAATGAGGTTAATCTTAACGAACACCGGGGAGCTGTTTTTT
.,.,TRBV29-1,TRBJ2-1,CSAVANEQFF,TGCAGCGCCGTAGCGAATGAGCAGTTCTTC
.,.,TRBV19,TRBJ2-1,CASSPMGYNEQFF,TGTGCCAGTAGTCCAATGGGGTACAATGAGCAGTTCTTC
.,.,TRBV7-9,TRBJ2-7,CASSQGDGSSYEQYF,TGTGCCAGCAGTCAGGGAGATGGCAGCTCCTACGAGCAGTACTTC
.,.,TRBV27,TRBJ2-6,CASSNRFSGANVLTF,TGTGCCAGCAGCAACAGGTTCTCTGGGGCCAACGTCCTGACTTTC
.,.,TRBV19,TRBJ2-1,CAVRLAFNEQFF,TGTGCCGTTAGGCTAGCGTTCAATGAGCAGTTCTTC
.,TRBD1,TRBV18,TRBJ2-5,CASSGQGRGETQYF,TGTGCCAGCTCGGGACAGGGTCGGGGAGAGACCCAGTACTTC
once,.,TRBV27,TRBJ1-5,CASSLVGQPQHF,TGTGCCAGCAGTTTAGTAGGTCAGCCCCAGCATTTT
.,.,TRBV7-8,TRBJ2-5,CASSPDSSPETQYF,TGTGCCAGCAGCCCAGACAGTTCACCCGAGACCCAGTACTTC
.,TRBD1,TRBV19,TRBJ2-7,CASSIMGQDEQYF,TGTGCCAGTAGTATAATGGGACAGGACGAGCAGTACTTC
.,.,TRBV11-2,TRBJ2-7,CASSLDDATYEQYF,TGTGCCAGCAGCTTAGATGACGCCACCTACGAGCAGTACTTC